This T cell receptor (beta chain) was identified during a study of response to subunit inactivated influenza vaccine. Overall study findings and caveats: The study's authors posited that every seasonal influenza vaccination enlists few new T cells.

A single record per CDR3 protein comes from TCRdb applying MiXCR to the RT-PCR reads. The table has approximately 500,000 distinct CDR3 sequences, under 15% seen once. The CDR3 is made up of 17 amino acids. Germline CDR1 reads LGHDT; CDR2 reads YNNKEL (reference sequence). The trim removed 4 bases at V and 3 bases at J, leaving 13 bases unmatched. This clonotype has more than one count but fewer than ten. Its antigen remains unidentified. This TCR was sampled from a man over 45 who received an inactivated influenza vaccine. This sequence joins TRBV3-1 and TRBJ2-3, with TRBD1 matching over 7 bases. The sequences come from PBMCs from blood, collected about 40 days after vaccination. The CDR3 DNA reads TGTGCCAGCAGCCCTTCCACCCCGGGACAGCGTACAGATACGCAGTATTTT. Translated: CASSPSTPGQRTDTQYF.